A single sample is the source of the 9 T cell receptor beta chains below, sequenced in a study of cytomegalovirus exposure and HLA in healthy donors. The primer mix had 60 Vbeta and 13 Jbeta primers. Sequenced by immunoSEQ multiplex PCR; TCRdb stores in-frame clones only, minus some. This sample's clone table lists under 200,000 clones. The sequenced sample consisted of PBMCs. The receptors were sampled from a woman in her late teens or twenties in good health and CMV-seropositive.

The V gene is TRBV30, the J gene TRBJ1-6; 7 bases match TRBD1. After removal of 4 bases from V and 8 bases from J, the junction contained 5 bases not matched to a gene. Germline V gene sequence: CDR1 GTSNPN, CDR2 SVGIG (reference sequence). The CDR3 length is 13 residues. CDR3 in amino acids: CAWKGQLYSPLHF. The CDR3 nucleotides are TGTGCCTGGAAGGGACAGTTATATTCACCCCTCCACTTT.

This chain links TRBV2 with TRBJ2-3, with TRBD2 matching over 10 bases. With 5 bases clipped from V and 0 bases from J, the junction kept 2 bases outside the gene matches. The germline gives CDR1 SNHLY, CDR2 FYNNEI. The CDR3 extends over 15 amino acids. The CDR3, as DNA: TGTGCCAGCAGTCTGACTAGCGGGAGCACAGATACGCAGTATTTT. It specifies CASSLTSGSTDTQYF.

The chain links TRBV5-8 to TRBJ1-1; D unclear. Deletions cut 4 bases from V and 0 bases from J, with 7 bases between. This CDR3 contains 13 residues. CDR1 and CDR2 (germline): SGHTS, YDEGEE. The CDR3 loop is CASSRHLNTEAFF. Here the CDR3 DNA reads TGTGCCAGCAGCCGACATTTGAACACTGAAGCTTTCTTT.

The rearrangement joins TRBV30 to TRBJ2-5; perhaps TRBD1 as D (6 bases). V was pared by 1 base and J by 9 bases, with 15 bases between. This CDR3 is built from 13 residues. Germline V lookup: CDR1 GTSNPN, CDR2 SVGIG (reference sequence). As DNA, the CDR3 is TGTGCCTGGAGTGAGGGGGACCGCGGGCCCCAGTACTTC. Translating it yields CAWSEGDRGPQYF.

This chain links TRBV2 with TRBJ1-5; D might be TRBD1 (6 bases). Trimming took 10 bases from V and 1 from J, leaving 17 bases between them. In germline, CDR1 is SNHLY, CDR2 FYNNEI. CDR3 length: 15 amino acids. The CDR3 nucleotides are TGTGCCACCTCGGACGGGGGGCTGAGCAATCAGCCCCAGCATTTT. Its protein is CATSDGGLSNQPQHF.

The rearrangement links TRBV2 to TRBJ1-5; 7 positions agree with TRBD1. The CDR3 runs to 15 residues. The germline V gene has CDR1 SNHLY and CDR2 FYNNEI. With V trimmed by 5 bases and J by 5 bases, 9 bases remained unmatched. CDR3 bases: TGTGCCAGCAGTCCATGGGGACAGTCATATCAGCCCCAGCATTTT. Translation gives CASSPWGQSYQPQHF.

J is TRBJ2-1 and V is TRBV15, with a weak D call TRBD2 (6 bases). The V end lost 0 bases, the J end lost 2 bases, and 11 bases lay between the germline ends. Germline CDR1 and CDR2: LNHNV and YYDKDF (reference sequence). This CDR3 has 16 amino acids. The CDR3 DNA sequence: TGTGCCACCAGCAGAGATTACAGCGGGCCCTACAATGAGCAGTTCTTC. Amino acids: CATSRDYSGPYNEQFF.

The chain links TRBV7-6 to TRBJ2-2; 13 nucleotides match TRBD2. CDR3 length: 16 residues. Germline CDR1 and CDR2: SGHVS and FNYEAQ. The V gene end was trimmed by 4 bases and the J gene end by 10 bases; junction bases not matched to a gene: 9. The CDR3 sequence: CASSSSRTSGSSELFF. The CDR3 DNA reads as TGTGCCAGCAGCTCCTCAAGGACTAGCGGGAGTTCGGAGCTGTTTTTT.

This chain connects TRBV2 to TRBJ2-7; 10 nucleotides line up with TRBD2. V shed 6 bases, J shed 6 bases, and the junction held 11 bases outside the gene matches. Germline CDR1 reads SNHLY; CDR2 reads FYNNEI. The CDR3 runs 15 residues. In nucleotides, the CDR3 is TGTGCCAGCAGACCACCCGGGACTAGCGTGAGCGAGCAGTACTTC. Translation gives CASRPPGTSVSEQYF.